This T cell receptor beta chain was found in a study of blood T cell repertoires in COVID-19. Generated by immunoSEQ multiplex PCR, the TCRdb table keeps only in-frame clones and is missing some. The profile covers about 250,000 clones, with over 75% appearing a single time and less than 20% taken by the ten largest. About this clone: This clone may be a read error of a much larger clone one base away.

Germline loops: CDR1 MRHNA, CDR2 SNTAGT. The CDR3 runs to 13 residues. V lost 3 bases, J lost 4 bases, and 6 bases lay in between. The sample comprised PBMCs or T cells enriched from blood (not recorded which). The clonotype was recovered from a man younger than 35 who had recovered from COVID-19. The chain joins TRBV6-4 to TRBJ2-2; D is ambiguous. DNA of the CDR3: TGTGCCAGCAGTGAATCTAGCACCGGGGAGCTGTTTTTT. Amino acids: CASSESSTGELFF.